These 20 T cell receptor beta chains originate from one sample sequenced in a study of T cell responses to AZD1222 COVID-19 vaccine (dated by TCRdb to the early 2020s). Library preparation employed the immunoSEQ multiplex PCR assay. This immuneACCESS table, as held by TCRdb, lists in-frame sequences with V and J called but not all clones. Of the missing ones, under half trace to an unresolved V gene in checked studies; the others have no known cause. The sample yields about 180,000 clones; about 92% were counted once. The ten largest clones take up 2.6% of the sample. The label giving this sample's time point can be read as: baseline before first vaccination. The sample consisted of peripheral blood, taken on day 0 of AZD1222 vaccination. The receptors come from an adult in good health.

For this clone: Other nucleotide sequences from this sample produce the same CDR3. This chain connects TRBV7-6 to TRBJ1-5; the D gene is possibly TRBD1 (6 bases). With 5 bases removed from V and 4 bases from J, the gap between germline ends came to 9 bases. CDR1 is SGHVS and CDR2 is FNYEAQ in the germline V gene. This CDR3 comprises 13 residues. The CDR3 sequence is CASSPDRNQPQHF. CDR3 coding DNA: TGTGCCAGCAGCCCGGACAGAAATCAGCCCCAGCATTTT.

As regards this clone: Compared with germline, one end of the junction differs, possibly owing to a read error. The chain recombines TRBV5-1 with TRBJ2-7; 15 bases map to TRBD2. The germline V gene encodes CDR1 SGHRS and CDR2 YFSETQ. The CDR3 totals 16 residues. CDR3 DNA sequence: TGCGCCAGCAGCTTGGGGACTAGCGGGAGGGCCACGTCAATGAACTTC. Protein: CASSLGTSGRATSMNF. Filled out from reference TRBV5-1 and TRBJ2-7, the complete variable domain reads KAGVTQTPRYLIKTRGQQVTLSCSPISGHRSVSWYQQTPGQGLQFLFEYFSETQRNKGNFPGRFSGRQFSNSRSEMNVSTLELGDSALYLCASSLGTSGRATSMNFGPGTRLTVT.

V gene TRBV5-6 combines with J gene TRBJ2-5, with 9 bases fitting TRBD1. Germline trimming cut 0 bases from V and 4 bases from J; bases unmatched to any gene: 4. CDR1 is SGHDT, CDR2 YYEEEE, per germline. The CDR3 sequence is 15 residues long. DNA for the CDR3: TGTGCCAGCAGCTTGGGCGGGACAGGGCGAGAGACCCAGTACTTC. Protein product: CASSLGGTGRETQYF.

As DNA, the CDR3 is TGTGCCATCACCCGGACTAGAGATGGGAATGAGCAGTTCTTC. Its translation: CAITRTRDGNEQFF. V is TRBV10-3 and J is TRBJ2-1; TRBD2 agrees at 7 bases. Germline CDR1 reads ENHRY; CDR2 reads SYGVKD. V shed 7 bases, J shed 7 bases, and the junction held 10 bases outside the gene matches. The CDR3 extends over 14 amino acids.

The chain is built from TRBV18 and TRBJ1-6; TRBD1 might be the D (5 bases). The germline V gene has CDR1 KGHSH and CDR2 LQKENI. This CDR3 has 13 amino acids. Trimming removed 2 bases at V and 7 bases at J, with 6 bases between. The CDR3 sequence is CASSPGANSPLHF. CDR3 nucleotides: TGTGCCAGCTCACCAGGGGCCAATTCACCCCTCCACTTT.

The chain joins TRBV29-1 to TRBJ1-3; TRBD1 matches 10 bases. The CDR3 runs to 15 residues. With 6 bases clipped from V and 4 bases from J, the junction kept 9 bases outside the gene matches. CDR1 and CDR2 (germline): SQVTM, ANQGSEA. The DNA of the CDR3 is TGCAGCGTCCGCAAAGGGACAGGGGAGGGAAACACCATATATTTT. Protein sequence: CSVRKGTGEGNTIYF.

The rearrangement links TRBV6-5 to TRBJ2-2, with unresolved D. The CDR3 length is 11 residues. V was pared by 6 bases and J by 7 bases, with 6 bases between. Germline CDR1 and CDR2: MNHEY and SVGAGI. CDR3 amino acids: CASRGGGELFF. As DNA, the CDR3 is TGTGCCAGCAGGGGTGGCGGGGAGCTGTTTTTT.

The chain has TRBV27 and TRBJ1-2; 7 bases match TRBD1. V was clipped by 2 bases and J by 8 bases; unmatched bases: 5. Germline V gene sequence: CDR1 MNHEY, CDR2 SMNVEV (reference sequence). The CDR3 is 13 residues long. The CDR3 DNA is TGTGCCAGCAGTTTAAGACAGGGATACGGCTACACCTTC. Its translation: CASSLRQGYGYTF.

The chain joins TRBV19 to TRBJ1-1, with D possibly being TRBD1 (6 bases). From germline, CDR1 is LNHDA and CDR2 SQIVND (reference sequence). The CDR3 sequence is 14 residues long. The V gene lost 5 bases and the J gene lost 10 bases, with 20 bases spanning the gap. CDR3 DNA sequence: TGTGCCAGTAGTGACGGGACAAACGCGGTTGGAGCTTTCTTT. Its translation is CASSDGTNAVGAFF. The full variable domain, rest sourced from reference TRBV19 and TRBJ1-1, is DGGITQSPKYLFRKEGQNVTLSCEQNLNHDAMYWYRQDPGQGLRLIYYSQIVNDFQKGDIAEGYSVSREKKESFPLTVTSAQKNPTAFYLCASSDGTNAVGAFFGQGTRLTVV.

The chain employs TRBV30 and TRBJ1-4, with D unclear. Germline V gives CDR1 GTSNPN, CDR2 SVGIG (reference sequence). Trimming removed 5 bases at V and 8 bases at J, with 9 bases between. The CDR3 is 11 amino acids. The CDR3 protein is CAWDYAEKLFF. Here the CDR3 DNA reads TGTGCCTGGGACTACGCGGAAAAACTGTTTTTT. The complete variable domain, with remaining parts taken from reference TRBV30 and TRBJ1-4, reads SQTIHQWPATLVQPVGSPLSLECTVEGTSNPNLYWYRQAAGRGLQLLFYSVGIGQISSEVPQNLSASRPQDRQFILSSKKLLLSDSGFYLCAWDYAEKLFFGSGTQLSVL.

The chain joins TRBV28 to TRBJ1-2, with D tentatively TRBD1 (5 bases). This CDR3 contains 15 residues. Germline V gives CDR1 MDHEN, CDR2 SYDVKM. The germline V and J ends were trimmed by 6 bases and 8 bases, with 22 bases remaining between them. CDR3 DNA sequence: TGTGCCAGCAGACCCCTCCTGGGGGTCGTTTCGGGCTACACCTTC. Amino acid sequence: CASRPLLGVVSGYTF.

J is TRBJ2-1 and V is TRBV10-3; 7 bases align to TRBD2. CDR3 size: 15 residues. V trimming: 2 bases; J trimming: 0 bases; junction bases outside the gene matches: 1. In germline, CDR1 is ENHRY, CDR2 SYGVKD. Here the CDR3 reads CAISEGGSSYNEQFF. The CDR3 region has the DNA TGTGCCATCAGTGAGGGCGGGAGCTCCTACAATGAGCAGTTCTTC.

The chain joins TRBV29-1 to TRBJ2-7; 11 bases are a match to TRBD1. The CDR3 runs to 13 residues. The V and J ends lost 3 bases and 6 bases, in that order; junction bases with no gene match: 4. Germline V gene lookup returns CDR1 SQVTM and CDR2 ANQGSEA. The CDR3 DNA reads TGCAGCGTTGATGCGGACAGGGGGCTCGAGCAGTACTTC. Translation gives CSVDADRGLEQYF.

V usage is TRBV27 and J usage is TRBJ1-1; 8 bases match TRBD1. V dropped 5 bases and J dropped 4; count of bases not matched to a gene: 0. CDR1 and CDR2 from the germline V gene are MNHEY and SMNVEV (reference sequence). CDR3 size: 12 residues. CDR3 nucleotide sequence: TGTGCCAGCAGTACAGGGGGCACTGAAGCTTTCTTT. Translated: CASSTGGTEAFF.

Concerning this clone: At the DNA level, this CDR3 is encoded by other sequences in the same sample as well. The chain combines TRBV11-2 with TRBJ1-3, with D perhaps matching TRBD1 (5 bases). The V and J ends lost 5 bases and 0 bases respectively, with 14 bases between them. The CDR3 runs 16 residues. Germline V gene data show CDR1 as SGHAT and CDR2 as FQNNGV. The CDR3 nucleotides are TGTGCCAGCAGCACGGGGGGTTGGGGCTCTGGAAACACCATATATTTT. Protein sequence: CASSTGGWGSGNTIYF.

The chain carries TRBV24-1 and TRBJ2-5, with D unclear. The CDR3 covers 13 residues. CDR1 and CDR2 (germline): KGHDR, SFDVKD. The V end was cut by 0 bases, the J end by 5 bases, with 6 bases between. CDR3 nucleotide sequence: TGTGCCACCAGTGATTTGGGGATGGAGACCCAGTACTTC. Translated: CATSDLGMETQYF.

V gene TRBV30 combines with J gene TRBJ1-1; D remains unclear. In germline, CDR1 is GTSNPN, CDR2 SVGIG (reference sequence). This CDR3 has 17 amino acids. Trimming removed 2 bases from V and 0 bases from J, with 19 bases in between. CDR3 in DNA: TGTGCCTGGAGTCCGAGATGGGGAGGTGGAATGAACACTGAAGCTTTCTTT. It translates to CAWSPRWGGGMNTEAFF. Combining the CDR3 with reference TRBV30 and TRBJ1-1 gives the whole variable domain SQTIHQWPATLVQPVGSPLSLECTVEGTSNPNLYWYRQAAGRGLQLLFYSVGIGQISSEVPQNLSASRPQDRQFILSSKKLLLSDSGFYLCAWSPRWGGGMNTEAFFGQGTRLTVV.

V gene TRBV11-2 combines with J gene TRBJ1-3; TRBD1 agrees at 10 bases. The V segment lost 1 base and the J segment 4 bases; nucleotides outside the gene matches: 4. CDR3 length: 16 amino acids. CDR1 and CDR2 from the germline V gene are SGHAT and FQNNGV. This CDR3 reads CASSLAGQGNGNTIYF. For the CDR3, the DNA is TGTGCCAGCAGCTTAGCGGGACAGGGGAACGGAAACACCATATATTTT.

The rearrangement uses TRBV6-5 and TRBJ1-2; no firm D call. The CDR3 runs 14 residues. V was shortened by 0 bases and J by 5 bases, with 10 bases between the two germline ends. The germline V gene has CDR1 MNHEY and CDR2 SVGAGI. The CDR3 spells CASSYSPVPYGYTF. CDR3 sequence (DNA): TGTGCCAGCAGTTACTCGCCGGTGCCTTATGGCTACACCTTC.

This rearrangement joins TRBV7-8 to TRBJ1-2; 7 positions agree with TRBD1. The CDR3 is 14 residues long. Trimming at V came to 5 bases and at J to 8 bases, leaving 11 bases not matched to a gene. CDR1 SGHVS and CDR2 FQNEAQ come from the germline V gene. The CDR3 spells CASSNGQVLYGYTF. CDR3 DNA: TGTGCCAGCAGCAACGGACAGGTCCTTTACGGCTACACCTTC.